The rows below give T cell receptor beta chains drawn from one sample of a study of cytomegalovirus exposure and HLA in healthy donors. The protocol was immunoSEQ multiplex PCR, while the TCRdb copy is restricted to in-frame clones and leaves out a portion. The sample has fewer than 400,000 clones, 88% seen once. Sequencing was carried out using PBMCs. These receptors were collected from a man aged 25 to 45 in good health and CMV-seronegative. Each CDR3 is given with its conserved first and last residue. Fields, in order: D gene, V gene, J gene, clone size, CDR3 DNA, CDR3 protein. A D gene is named only where the DNA matches it firmly. Clone size, where shown, is once, few, many, or a class for clones that have expanded.

D gene: TRBD1; V gene: TRBV9; J gene: TRBJ1-2; clone size: few; CDR3 DNA: TGTGCCAGCAGCGGACGCGGACAGGCTCTAGCCTCTAACTATGGCTACACCTTC; CDR3 protein: CASSGRGQALASNYGYTF
D gene: NA; V gene: TRBV7-9; J gene: TRBJ2-1; clone size: once; CDR3 DNA: TGTGCCAGCAGCCCCCCTGCGGGAACCTACAATGAGCAGTTCTTC; CDR3 protein: CASSPPAGTYNEQFF
D gene: TRBD2; V gene: TRBV5-8; J gene: TRBJ2-3; clone size: NA; CDR3 DNA: TGTGCCAGCAGGGGAGGGACTAGCGGGGCCCCGAGTACGCAGTATTTT; CDR3 protein: CASRGGTSGAPSTQYF
D gene: NA; V gene: TRBV5-1; J gene: TRBJ1-1; clone size: NA; CDR3 DNA: TGCGCCAGCAGCTTGTTCCCAGGGGCGGTGACTGAAGCTTTCTTT; CDR3 protein: CASSLFPGAVTEAFF
D gene: TRBD1; V gene: TRBV5-1; J gene: TRBJ2-7; clone size: NA; CDR3 DNA: TGCGCCAGCAGATCCGGGACAGGGGGTTTCGGGCAGTACTTC; CDR3 protein: CASRSGTGGFGQYF
D gene: NA; V gene: TRBV7-6; J gene: TRBJ2-2; clone size: NA; CDR3 DNA: TGTGCCAGCAGCTCCGGGACAATCACCGGGGAGCTGTTTTTT; CDR3 protein: CASSSGTITGELFF
D gene: TRBD1; V gene: TRBV7-6; J gene: TRBJ2-7; clone size: NA; CDR3 DNA: TGTGCCAGCAGCTTACGCAGGGGGCCGGGGGAGCAGTACTTC; CDR3 protein: CASSLRRGPGEQYF
D gene: TRBD1; V gene: TRBV11-2; J gene: TRBJ2-2; clone size: few; CDR3 DNA: TGTGCCAGCAGTCCCGGGACAGGGTTATCCGGGGAGCTGTTTTTT; CDR3 protein: CASSPGTGLSGELFF
D gene: TRBD1; V gene: TRBV7-9; J gene: TRBJ2-7; clone size: NA; CDR3 DNA: TGTGCCAGCAGCGAATTACAGGGGGTTAGGTACGAGCAGTACTTC; CDR3 protein: CASSELQGVRYEQYF
D gene: NA; V gene: TRBV27; J gene: TRBJ2-7; clone size: NA; CDR3 DNA: TGTGCCAGCAGTTTACAGGGAGGGGGGTACGAGCAGTACTTC; CDR3 protein: CASSLQGGGYEQYF
D gene: TRBD2; V gene: TRBV7-2; J gene: TRBJ2-3; clone size: NA; CDR3 DNA: TGTGCCAGCAGCTCCCAGCGGGGGGGCCTTCGTACAGATACGCAGTATTTT; CDR3 protein: CASSSQRGGLRTDTQYF
D gene: TRBD1; V gene: TRBV14; J gene: TRBJ2-7; clone size: NA; CDR3 DNA: TGTGCCAGCAGCCCCCGCAGGGGGCGATACGAGCAGTACTTC; CDR3 protein: CASSPRRGRYEQYF
D gene: NA; V gene: TRBV10-2; J gene: TRBJ1-1; clone size: once; CDR3 DNA: TGCGCCAGCAGGGACCCTACCGGGATGGGGAGGAACACTGAAGCTTTCTTT; CDR3 protein: CASRDPTGMGRNTEAFF
D gene: TRBD1; V gene: TRBV27; J gene: TRBJ1-1; clone size: once; CDR3 DNA: TGTGCCAGCAGTACCGGGACAGAGAACACTGAAGCTTTCTTT; CDR3 protein: CASSTGTENTEAFF
D gene: NA; V gene: TRBV4-2; J gene: TRBJ1-5; clone size: NA; CDR3 DNA: TGTGCCAGCAGCCAAGACCCCTATACAGGGCATGGCACAAATCAGCCCCAGCATTTT; CDR3 protein: CASSQDPYTGHGTNQPQHF
D gene: NA; V gene: TRBV5-1; J gene: TRBJ1-3; clone size: once; CDR3 DNA: TGCGCCAGCAGCCGGGGGTACAGCTCTGGAAACACCATATATTTT; CDR3 protein: CASSRGYSSGNTIYF
D gene: NA; V gene: TRBV19; J gene: TRBJ2-7; clone size: NA; CDR3 DNA: TGTGCCAGTAGTATAGGAGGCGGTCTCTACGAGCAGTACTTC; CDR3 protein: CASSIGGGLYEQYF
D gene: TRBD1; V gene: TRBV6-6; J gene: TRBJ2-7; clone size: NA; CDR3 DNA: TGTGCCAGCAGTTACGTCCGGGACAGAGCCTACGAGCAGTACTTC; CDR3 protein: CASSYVRDRAYEQYF
D gene: TRBD1; V gene: TRBV14; J gene: TRBJ1-2; clone size: NA; CDR3 DNA: TGTGCCAGCAGCCGACAGGGGAGGACCATCGATGGCTACACCTTC; CDR3 protein: CASSRQGRTIDGYTF
D gene: NA; V gene: TRBV2; J gene: TRBJ2-1; clone size: NA; CDR3 DNA: TGTGCCACAAAGAGGGCAGGGGGGTCTAATGAGCAGTTCTTC; CDR3 protein: CATKRAGGSNEQFF
D gene: TRBD1; V gene: TRBV19; J gene: TRBJ2-7; clone size: NA; CDR3 DNA: TGTGCCAGTAGTTTCCGACAGGGGGGATACTACGAGCAGTACTTC; CDR3 protein: CASSFRQGGYYEQYF
D gene: NA; V gene: TRBV19; J gene: TRBJ2-5; clone size: few; CDR3 DNA: TGTGCCAGTAGCCGGCAAGAGACCCAGTACTTC; CDR3 protein: CASSRQETQYF
D gene: TRBD1; V gene: TRBV30; J gene: TRBJ1-4; clone size: NA; CDR3 DNA: TGTGCCTGGAGTGTCGGGACAGGAGATGAAAAACTGTTTTTT; CDR3 protein: CAWSVGTGDEKLFF
D gene: NA; V gene: TRBV18; J gene: TRBJ1-2; clone size: NA; CDR3 DNA: TGTGCCAGCTCACCACAGGGCAGGGAATTAGATGGCTACACCTTC; CDR3 protein: CASSPQGRELDGYTF
D gene: NA; V gene: TRBV2; J gene: TRBJ1-5; clone size: NA; CDR3 DNA: TGTGCCAGCATGGGAGTCGGAGGAAATCAGCCCCAGCATTTT; CDR3 protein: CASMGVGGNQPQHF
D gene: TRBD1; V gene: TRBV2; J gene: TRBJ1-1; clone size: NA; CDR3 DNA: TGTGCCAGCAGAGAATACAGGGGCACTGAAGCTTTCTTT; CDR3 protein: CASREYRGTEAFF
D gene: TRBD2; V gene: TRBV4-3; J gene: TRBJ2-3; clone size: NA; CDR3 DNA: TGCGCCAGCAGCCAATCCTCTAGCGGGGCGGGAGATACGCAGTATTTT; CDR3 protein: CASSQSSSGAGDTQYF
D gene: TRBD2; V gene: TRBV4-3; J gene: TRBJ2-2; clone size: once; CDR3 DNA: TGCGCCAGCAGCCTTTGGACTAGCGGGGGGGTGGCCGGGGAGCTGTTTTTT; CDR3 protein: CASSLWTSGGVAGELFF
D gene: TRBD2; V gene: TRBV6-4; J gene: TRBJ2-2; clone size: NA; CDR3 DNA: TGTGCCAGCAGTGACTCGAGTTTCGGCGGGGGGGCCCACACCGGGGAGCTGTTTTTT; CDR3 protein: CASSDSSFGGGAHTGELFF
D gene: NA; V gene: TRBV6-5; J gene: TRBJ2-7; clone size: NA; CDR3 DNA: TGTGCCAGCAGTTACGAAAACAGGGCCGCTGAGCAGTACTTC; CDR3 protein: CASSYENRAAEQYF
D gene: NA; V gene: TRBV5-1; J gene: TRBJ1-1; clone size: few; CDR3 DNA: TGCGCCAGCAGCTTGAGGACTAACACTGAAGCTTTCTTT; CDR3 protein: CASSLRTNTEAFF
D gene: TRBD2; V gene: TRBV5-6; J gene: TRBJ2-1; clone size: once; CDR3 DNA: TGTGCCAGCAGCTGGGGCGGACTAGCGGGGACTTACAATGAGCAGTTCTTC; CDR3 protein: CASSWGGLAGTYNEQFF
D gene: NA; V gene: TRBV2; J gene: TRBJ1-4; clone size: once; CDR3 DNA: TGTGCCAGCAGGGGAGATTCTAATGAAAAACTGTTTTTT; CDR3 protein: CASRGDSNEKLFF
D gene: TRBD1; V gene: TRBV10-3; J gene: TRBJ1-4; clone size: few; CDR3 DNA: TGTGCCATCAGTGAGTCCATGACAGGGGTAAATGAAAAACTGTTTTTT; CDR3 protein: CAISESMTGVNEKLFF
D gene: TRBD1; V gene: TRBV29-1; J gene: TRBJ1-1; clone size: NA; CDR3 DNA: TGCAGCGTTGAAGATCGGCAGGGGGCGGGAGCTTTCTTT; CDR3 protein: CSVEDRQGAGAFF
D gene: NA; V gene: TRBV5-6; J gene: TRBJ1-3; clone size: NA; CDR3 DNA: TGTGCCAGCAGAGTCCAGTGGGCAACTGGAAACACCATATATTTT; CDR3 protein: CASRVQWATGNTIYF
D gene: NA; V gene: TRBV9; J gene: TRBJ2-7; clone size: NA; CDR3 DNA: TGTGCCAGCAGCGTAGAATCAGGCCCCTACGAGCAGTACTTC; CDR3 protein: CASSVESGPYEQYF
D gene: TRBD1; V gene: TRBV7-6; J gene: TRBJ1-3; clone size: NA; CDR3 DNA: TGTGCCAGCAGCTCCCGACAGGGTCTAGACACCATATATTTT; CDR3 protein: CASSSRQGLDTIYF
D gene: NA; V gene: TRBV18; J gene: TRBJ1-1; clone size: NA; CDR3 DNA: TGTGCCAGCTCACCCGCGGGGGGGGAGAGAAACACTGAAGCTTTCTTT; CDR3 protein: CASSPAGGERNTEAFF
D gene: NA; V gene: TRBV4-3; J gene: TRBJ2-1; clone size: NA; CDR3 DNA: TGCGCCAGCAGCCCTTCTCTAGGTTCCCTCTCCTACAATGAGCAGTTCTTC; CDR3 protein: CASSPSLGSLSYNEQFF
D gene: NA; V gene: TRBV11-2; J gene: TRBJ2-7; clone size: NA; CDR3 DNA: TGTGCCAGCAGCTTAGGAGGGGAGGTCTACGAGCAGTACTTC; CDR3 protein: CASSLGGEVYEQYF